This TCR beta chain was obtained from a study of Ad26.COV2.S vaccination and SARS-CoV-2 variants. At the level of the study: Into the muscle, Ad26.COV2.S was dosed once or twice, 56 days apart. Study results and limitations: Ad26.COV2.S recipients had broader spike-specific TCRs (P = 0.0014).

The method was immunoSEQ multiplex PCR; TCRdb's version includes in-frame clones alone and lacks a portion of them. The table includes approximately 300,000 clones, roughly 80% detected once. Details on this clone: The antigen is not known.

The sample's treatment: some 20 received Ad26.COV2.S at low or high dose, single or two shots; about 5 received placebo; per-sample allocation not given. On day 63 after the first injection, vaccine and placebo recipients gave samples. A Boston donor was an adult aged 18-55 years. Sequenced here: peripheral blood, sampled in a trial of Ad26.COV2.S vaccine versus placebo. The TCR originated in a person between 18 and 65 years old who received the Ad26.COV2.S COVID-19 vaccine or a placebo.

The CDR3: CASSYPPGQVTGELFF. In DNA form, the CDR3 reads TGTGCCAGCAGTTATCCCCCGGGACAGGTCACCGGGGAGCTGTTTTTT. The J gene is TRBJ2-2, the V gene TRBV6-2 or TRBV6-3; TRBD1 aligns across 8 bases. CDR1 MNHEY and CDR2 SVGEGT come from the germline V gene. The CDR3 has 16 residues. Germline trimming cut 3 bases from V and 4 bases from J; bases unmatched to any gene: 7.